This T cell receptor (beta chain) was identified in a study of T-cell reconstitution after alpha-beta-depleted transplantation in children. V lost 1 base and J 0 bases, leaving 16 bases between the germline ends. This CDR3 region has 18 residues. Germline loops: CDR1 SGHVS, CDR2 FQNEAQ. This clonotype was counted ten times or more. The TCRbeta library was prepared with unique molecular identifiers. Each CDR3 protein gets one entry after TCRdb re-called the PCR reads with MiXCR. The data show 300,000 to 400,000 distinct CDR3 sequences, 13% seen once. The sample was PBMCs, taken from the stem cell graft. This TCR was recovered from a human donor who donated a stem cell graft to a child with Fanconi anemia. The chain combines TRBV7-8 with TRBJ2-1, with D maybe TRBD1 (6 bases). CDR3 sequence reads: CASSLGNRVLSSYNEQFF. The DNA for the CDR3 is TGTGCCAGCAGCTTAGGAAACAGGGTCCTCAGCTCCTACAATGAGCAGTTCTTC.